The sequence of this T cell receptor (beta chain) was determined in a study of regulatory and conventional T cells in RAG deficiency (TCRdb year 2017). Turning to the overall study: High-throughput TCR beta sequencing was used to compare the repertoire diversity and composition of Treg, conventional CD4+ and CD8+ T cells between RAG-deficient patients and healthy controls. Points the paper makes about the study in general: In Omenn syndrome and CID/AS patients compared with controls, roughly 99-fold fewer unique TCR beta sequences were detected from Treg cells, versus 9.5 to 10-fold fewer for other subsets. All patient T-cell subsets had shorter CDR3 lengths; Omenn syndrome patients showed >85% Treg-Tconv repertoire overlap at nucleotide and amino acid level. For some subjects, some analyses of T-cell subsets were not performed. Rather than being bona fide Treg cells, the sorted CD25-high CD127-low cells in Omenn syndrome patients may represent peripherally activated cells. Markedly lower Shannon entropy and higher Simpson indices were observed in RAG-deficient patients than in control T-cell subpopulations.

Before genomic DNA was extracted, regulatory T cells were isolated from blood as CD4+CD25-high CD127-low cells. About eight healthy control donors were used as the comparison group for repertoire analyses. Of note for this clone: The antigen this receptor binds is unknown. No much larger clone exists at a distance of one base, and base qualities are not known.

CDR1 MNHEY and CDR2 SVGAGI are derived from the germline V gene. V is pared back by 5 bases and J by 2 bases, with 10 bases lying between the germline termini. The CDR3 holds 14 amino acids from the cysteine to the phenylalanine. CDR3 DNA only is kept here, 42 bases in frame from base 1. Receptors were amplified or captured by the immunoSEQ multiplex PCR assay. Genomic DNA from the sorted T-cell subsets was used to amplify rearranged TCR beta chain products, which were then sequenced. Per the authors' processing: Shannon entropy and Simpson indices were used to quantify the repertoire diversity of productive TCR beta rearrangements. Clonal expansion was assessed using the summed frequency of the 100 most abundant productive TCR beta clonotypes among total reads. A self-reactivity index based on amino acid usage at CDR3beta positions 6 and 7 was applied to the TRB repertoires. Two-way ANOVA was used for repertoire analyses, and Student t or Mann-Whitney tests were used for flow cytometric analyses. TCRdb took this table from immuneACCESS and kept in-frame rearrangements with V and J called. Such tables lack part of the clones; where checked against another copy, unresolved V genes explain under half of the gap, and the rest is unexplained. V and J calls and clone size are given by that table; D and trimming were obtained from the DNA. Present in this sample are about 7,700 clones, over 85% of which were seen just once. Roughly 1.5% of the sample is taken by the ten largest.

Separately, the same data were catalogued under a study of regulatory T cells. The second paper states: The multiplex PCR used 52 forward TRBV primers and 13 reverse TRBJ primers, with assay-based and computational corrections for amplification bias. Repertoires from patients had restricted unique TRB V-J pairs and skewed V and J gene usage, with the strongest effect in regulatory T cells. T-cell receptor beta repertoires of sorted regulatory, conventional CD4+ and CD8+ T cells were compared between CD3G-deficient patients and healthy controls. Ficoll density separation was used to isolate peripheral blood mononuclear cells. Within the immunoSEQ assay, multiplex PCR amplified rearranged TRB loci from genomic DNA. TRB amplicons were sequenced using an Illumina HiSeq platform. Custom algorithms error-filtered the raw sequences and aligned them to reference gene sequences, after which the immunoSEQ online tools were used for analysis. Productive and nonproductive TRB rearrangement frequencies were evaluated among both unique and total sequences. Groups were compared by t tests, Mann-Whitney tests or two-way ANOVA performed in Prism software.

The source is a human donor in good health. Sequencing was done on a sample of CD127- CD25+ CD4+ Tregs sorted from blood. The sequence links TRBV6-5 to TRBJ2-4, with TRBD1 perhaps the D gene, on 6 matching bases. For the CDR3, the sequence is CASSPDRPKNIQYF. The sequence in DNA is TGTGCCAGCAGTCCCGACAGGCCCAAAAACATTCAGTACTTC.